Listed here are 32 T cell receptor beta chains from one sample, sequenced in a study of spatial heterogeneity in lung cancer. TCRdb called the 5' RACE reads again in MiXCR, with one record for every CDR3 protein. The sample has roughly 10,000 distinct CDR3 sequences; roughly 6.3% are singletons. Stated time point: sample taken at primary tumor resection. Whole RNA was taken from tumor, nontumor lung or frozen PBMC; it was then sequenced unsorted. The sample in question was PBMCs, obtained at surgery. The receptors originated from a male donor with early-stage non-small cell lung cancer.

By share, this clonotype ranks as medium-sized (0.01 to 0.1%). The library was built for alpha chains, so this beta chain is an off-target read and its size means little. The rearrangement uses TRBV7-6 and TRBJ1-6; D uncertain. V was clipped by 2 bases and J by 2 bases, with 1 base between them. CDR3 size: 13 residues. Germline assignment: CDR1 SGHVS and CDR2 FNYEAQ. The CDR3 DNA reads TGTGCCAGCAGCTTAACCTATAATTCACCCCTCCACTTT. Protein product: CASSLTYNSPLHF.

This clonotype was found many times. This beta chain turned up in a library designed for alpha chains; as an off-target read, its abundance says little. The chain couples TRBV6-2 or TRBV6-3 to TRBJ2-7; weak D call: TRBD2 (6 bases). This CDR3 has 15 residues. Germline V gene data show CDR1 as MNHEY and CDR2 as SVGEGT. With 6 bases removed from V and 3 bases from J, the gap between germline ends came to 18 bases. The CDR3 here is CASSSVPGLIYEQYF. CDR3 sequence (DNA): TGTGCCAGCAGCTCGGTTCCGGGACTCATCTACGAGCAGTACTTC.

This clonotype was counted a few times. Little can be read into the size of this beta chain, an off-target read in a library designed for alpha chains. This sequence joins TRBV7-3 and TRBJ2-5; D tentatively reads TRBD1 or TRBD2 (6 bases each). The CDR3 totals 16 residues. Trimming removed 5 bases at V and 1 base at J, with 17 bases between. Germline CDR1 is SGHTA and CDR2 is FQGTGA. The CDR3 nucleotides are TGTGCCAGCAGCCCGGGACAAGGAGGGGCCCAAGAGACCCAGTACTTC. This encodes CASSPGQGGAQETQYF. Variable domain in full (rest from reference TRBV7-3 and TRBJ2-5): GAGVSQTPSNKVTEKGKYVELRCDPISGHTALYWYRQSLGQGPEFLIYFQGTGAADDSGLPNDRFFAVRPEGSVSTLKIQRTERGDSAVYLCASSPGQGGAQETQYFGPGTRLLVL.

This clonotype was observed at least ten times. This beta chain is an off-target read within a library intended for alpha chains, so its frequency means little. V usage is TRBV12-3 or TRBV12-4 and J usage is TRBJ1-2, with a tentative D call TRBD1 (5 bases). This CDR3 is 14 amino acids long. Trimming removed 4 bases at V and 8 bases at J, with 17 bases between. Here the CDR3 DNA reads TGTGCCAGCAGTTCTACCGGGACTAGAATCGGCTACACCTTC. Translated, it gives CASSSTGTRIGYTF.

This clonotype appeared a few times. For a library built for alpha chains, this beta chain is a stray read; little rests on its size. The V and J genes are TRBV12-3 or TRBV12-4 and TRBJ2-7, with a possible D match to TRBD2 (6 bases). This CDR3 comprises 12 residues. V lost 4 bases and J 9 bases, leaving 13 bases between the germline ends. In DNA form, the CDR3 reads TGTGCCAGCAGTTCCTCCGGGACTTGGCAGTACTTC. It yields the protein CASSSSGTWQYF.

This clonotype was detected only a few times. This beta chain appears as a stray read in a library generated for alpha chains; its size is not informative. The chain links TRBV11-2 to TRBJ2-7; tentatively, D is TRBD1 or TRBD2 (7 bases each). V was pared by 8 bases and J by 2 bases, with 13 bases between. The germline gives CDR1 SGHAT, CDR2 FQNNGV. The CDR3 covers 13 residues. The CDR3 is CASYQGGAYEQYF. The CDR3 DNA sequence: TGTGCCAGCTACCAGGGGGGGGCCTACGAGCAGTACTTC.

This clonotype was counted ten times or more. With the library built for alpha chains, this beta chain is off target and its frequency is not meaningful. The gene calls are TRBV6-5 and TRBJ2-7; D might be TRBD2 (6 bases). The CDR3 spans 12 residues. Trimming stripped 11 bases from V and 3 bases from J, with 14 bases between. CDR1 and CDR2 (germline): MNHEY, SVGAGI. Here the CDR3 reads CAAGSDRYEQYF. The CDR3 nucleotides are TGTGCCGCGGGGTCGGATCGCTACGAGCAGTACTTC.

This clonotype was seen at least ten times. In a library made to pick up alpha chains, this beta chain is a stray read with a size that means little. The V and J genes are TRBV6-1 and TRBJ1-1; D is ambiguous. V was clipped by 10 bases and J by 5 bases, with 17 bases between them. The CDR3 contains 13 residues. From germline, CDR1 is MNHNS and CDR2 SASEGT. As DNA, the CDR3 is TGTGCCACCTCCCGAGATGAAGGGACTGAAGCTTTCTTT. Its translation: CATSRDEGTEAFF.

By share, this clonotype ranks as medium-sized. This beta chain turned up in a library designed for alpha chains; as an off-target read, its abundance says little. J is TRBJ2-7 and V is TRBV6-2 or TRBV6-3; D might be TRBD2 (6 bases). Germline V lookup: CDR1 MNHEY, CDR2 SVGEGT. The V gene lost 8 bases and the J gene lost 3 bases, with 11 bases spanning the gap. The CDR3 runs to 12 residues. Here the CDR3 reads CASRETSYEQYF. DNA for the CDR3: TGTGCCAGCCGGGAGACTAGCTACGAGCAGTACTTC.

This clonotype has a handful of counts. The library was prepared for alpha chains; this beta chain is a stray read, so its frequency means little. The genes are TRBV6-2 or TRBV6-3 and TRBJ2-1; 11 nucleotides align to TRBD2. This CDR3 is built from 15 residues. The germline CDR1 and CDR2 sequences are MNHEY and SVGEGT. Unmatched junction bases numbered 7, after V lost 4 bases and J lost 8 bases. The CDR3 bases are TGTGCCAGCAGTTCCGGGACTAGCGGTAAAGATGAGCAGTTCTTC. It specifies CASSSGTSGKDEQFF.

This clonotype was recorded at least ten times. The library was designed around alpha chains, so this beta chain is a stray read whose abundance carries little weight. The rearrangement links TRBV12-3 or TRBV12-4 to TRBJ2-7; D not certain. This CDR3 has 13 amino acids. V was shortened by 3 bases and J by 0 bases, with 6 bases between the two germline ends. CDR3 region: CASSFGSSYEQYF. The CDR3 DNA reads TGTGCCAGCAGTTTTGGCAGCTCCTACGAGCAGTACTTC.

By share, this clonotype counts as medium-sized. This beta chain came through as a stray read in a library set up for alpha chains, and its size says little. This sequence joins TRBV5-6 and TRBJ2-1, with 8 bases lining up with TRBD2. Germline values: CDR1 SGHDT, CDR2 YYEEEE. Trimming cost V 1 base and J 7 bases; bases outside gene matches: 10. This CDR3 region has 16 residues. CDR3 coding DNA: TGTGCCAGCAGCTTGACTTTGTTTAGCGGGGTAAATGAGCAGTTCTTC. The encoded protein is CASSLTLFSGVNEQFF.

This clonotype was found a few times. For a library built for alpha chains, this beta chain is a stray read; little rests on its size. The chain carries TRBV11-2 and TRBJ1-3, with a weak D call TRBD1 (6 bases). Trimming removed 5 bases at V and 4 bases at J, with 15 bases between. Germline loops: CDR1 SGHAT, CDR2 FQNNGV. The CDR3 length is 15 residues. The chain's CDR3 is CASSPTGTQGNTIYF. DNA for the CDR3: TGTGCCAGCAGCCCAACCGGGACACAAGGAAACACCATATATTTT.

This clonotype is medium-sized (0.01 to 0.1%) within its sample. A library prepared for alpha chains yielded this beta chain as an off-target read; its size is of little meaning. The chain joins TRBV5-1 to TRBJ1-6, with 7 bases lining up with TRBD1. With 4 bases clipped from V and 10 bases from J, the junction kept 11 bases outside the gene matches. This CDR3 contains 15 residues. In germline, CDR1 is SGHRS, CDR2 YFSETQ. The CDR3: CASSLSAQGISPLHF. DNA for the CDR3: TGCGCCAGCAGCCTGTCGGCACAGGGGATATCACCCCTCCACTTT.

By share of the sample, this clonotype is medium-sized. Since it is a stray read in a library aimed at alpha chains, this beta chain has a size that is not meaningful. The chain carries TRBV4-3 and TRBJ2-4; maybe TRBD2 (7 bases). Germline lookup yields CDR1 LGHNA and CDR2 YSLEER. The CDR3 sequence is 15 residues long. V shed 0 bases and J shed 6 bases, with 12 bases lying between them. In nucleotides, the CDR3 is TGCGCCAGCAGCCAAGACACAGGGAGGGGAAACATTCAGTACTTC. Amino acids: CASSQDTGRGNIQYF.

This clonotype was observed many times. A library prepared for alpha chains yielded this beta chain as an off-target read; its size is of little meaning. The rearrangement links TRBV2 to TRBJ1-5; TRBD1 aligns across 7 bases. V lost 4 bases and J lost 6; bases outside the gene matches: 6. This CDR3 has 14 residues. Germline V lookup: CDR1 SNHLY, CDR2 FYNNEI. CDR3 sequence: CASSGGGAGQPQHF. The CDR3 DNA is TGTGCCAGCAGTGGAGGGGGCGCCGGTCAGCCCCAGCATTTT.

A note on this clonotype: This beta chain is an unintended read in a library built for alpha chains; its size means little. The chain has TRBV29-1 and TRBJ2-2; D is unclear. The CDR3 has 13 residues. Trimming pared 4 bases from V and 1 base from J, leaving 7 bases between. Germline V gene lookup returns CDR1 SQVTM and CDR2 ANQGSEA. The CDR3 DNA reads TGCAGCGTTGGGACCGAGAACACCGGGGAGCTGTTTTTT. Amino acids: CSVGTENTGELFF.

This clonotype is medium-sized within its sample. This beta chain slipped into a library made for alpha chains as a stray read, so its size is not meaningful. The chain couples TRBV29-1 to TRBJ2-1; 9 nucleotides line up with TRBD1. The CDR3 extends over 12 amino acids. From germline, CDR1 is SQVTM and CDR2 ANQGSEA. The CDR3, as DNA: TGCGCCGGACAGGGGTCCTACAATGAGCAGTTCTTC. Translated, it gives CAGQGSYNEQFF.

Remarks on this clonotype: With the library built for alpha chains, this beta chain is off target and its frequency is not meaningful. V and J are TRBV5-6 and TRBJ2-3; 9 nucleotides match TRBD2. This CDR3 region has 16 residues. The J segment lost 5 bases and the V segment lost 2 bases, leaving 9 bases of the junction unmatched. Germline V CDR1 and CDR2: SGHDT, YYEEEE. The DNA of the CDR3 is TGTGCCAGCAGCTTAATTGGCGGGAGGGCGAGAGATACGCAGTATTTT. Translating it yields CASSLIGGRARDTQYF.

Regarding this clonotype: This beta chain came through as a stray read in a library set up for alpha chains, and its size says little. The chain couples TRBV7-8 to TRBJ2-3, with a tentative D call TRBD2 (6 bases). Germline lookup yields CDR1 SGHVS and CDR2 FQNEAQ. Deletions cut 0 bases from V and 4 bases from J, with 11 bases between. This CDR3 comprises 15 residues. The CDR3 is CASSLAGGSADTQYF. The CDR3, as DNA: TGTGCCAGCAGCTTAGCGGGAGGTTCCGCAGATACGCAGTATTTT.

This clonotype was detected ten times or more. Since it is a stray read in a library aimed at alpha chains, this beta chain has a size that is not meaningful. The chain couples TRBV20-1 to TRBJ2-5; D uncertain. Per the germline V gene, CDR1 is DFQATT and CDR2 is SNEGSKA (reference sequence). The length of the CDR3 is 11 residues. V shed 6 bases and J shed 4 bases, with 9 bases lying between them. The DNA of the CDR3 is TGCAGTGCAAGAAAAGGAGAGACCCAGTACTTC. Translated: CSARKGETQYF.

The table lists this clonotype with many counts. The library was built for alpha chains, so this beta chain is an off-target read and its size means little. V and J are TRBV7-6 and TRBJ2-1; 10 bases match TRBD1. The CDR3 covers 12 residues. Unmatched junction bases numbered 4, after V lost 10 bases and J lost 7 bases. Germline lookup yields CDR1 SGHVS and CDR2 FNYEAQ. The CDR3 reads CATRDRGNEQFF. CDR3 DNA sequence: TGTGCCACCCGGGACAGGGGAAATGAGCAGTTCTTC.

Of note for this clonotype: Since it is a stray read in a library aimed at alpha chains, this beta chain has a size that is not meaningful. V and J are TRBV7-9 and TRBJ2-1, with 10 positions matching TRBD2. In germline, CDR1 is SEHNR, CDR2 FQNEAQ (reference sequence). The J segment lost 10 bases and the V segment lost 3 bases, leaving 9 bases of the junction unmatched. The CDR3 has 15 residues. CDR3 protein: CASSFPLAGVQEQFF. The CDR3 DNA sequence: TGTGCCAGCAGCTTTCCTCTAGCGGGAGTTCAAGAGCAGTTCTTC.

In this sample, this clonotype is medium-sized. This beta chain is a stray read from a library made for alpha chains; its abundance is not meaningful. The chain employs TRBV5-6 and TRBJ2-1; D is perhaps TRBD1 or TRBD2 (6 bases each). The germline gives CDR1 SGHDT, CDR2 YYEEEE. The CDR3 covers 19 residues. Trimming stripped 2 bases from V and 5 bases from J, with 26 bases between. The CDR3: CASSFPRGILAIVDNEQFF. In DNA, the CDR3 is TGTGCCAGCAGCTTCCCCAGGGGCATTCTAGCGATCGTGGACAATGAGCAGTTCTTC.

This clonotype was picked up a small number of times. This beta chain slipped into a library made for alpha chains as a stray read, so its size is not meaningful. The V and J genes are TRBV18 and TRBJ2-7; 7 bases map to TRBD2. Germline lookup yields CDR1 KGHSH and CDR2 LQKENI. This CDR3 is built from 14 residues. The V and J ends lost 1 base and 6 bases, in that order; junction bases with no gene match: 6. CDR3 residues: CASSPRTGGSEQYF. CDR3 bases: TGTGCCAGCTCACCACGGACCGGGGGGTCCGAGCAGTACTTC.

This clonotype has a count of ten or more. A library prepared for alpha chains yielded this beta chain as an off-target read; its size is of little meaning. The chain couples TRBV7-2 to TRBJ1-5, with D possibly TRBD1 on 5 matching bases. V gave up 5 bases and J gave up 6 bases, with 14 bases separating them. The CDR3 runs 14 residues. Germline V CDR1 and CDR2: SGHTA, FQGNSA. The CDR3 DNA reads TGTGCCAGCAGCCCGAGGAGCGGGGGTCAGCCCCAGCATTTT. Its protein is CASSPRSGGQPQHF.

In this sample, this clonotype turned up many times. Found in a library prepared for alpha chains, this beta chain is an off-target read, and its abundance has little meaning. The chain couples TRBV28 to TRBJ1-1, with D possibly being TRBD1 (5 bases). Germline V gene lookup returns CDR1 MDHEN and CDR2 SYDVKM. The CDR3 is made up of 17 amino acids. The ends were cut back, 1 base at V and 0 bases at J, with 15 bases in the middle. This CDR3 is CASSLSRDRPMNTEAFF. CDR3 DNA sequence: TGTGCCAGCAGTTTATCTCGGGACCGCCCCATGAACACTGAAGCTTTCTTT.

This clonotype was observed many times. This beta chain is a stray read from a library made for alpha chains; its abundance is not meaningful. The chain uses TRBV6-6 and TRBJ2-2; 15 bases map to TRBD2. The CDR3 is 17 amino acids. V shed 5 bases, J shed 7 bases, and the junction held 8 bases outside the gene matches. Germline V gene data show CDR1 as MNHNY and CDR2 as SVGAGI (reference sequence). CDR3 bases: TGTGCCAGCAGTCCGGGACTAGCGGGAGGAGGGATCGGGGAGCTGTTTTTT. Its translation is CASSPGLAGGGIGELFF.

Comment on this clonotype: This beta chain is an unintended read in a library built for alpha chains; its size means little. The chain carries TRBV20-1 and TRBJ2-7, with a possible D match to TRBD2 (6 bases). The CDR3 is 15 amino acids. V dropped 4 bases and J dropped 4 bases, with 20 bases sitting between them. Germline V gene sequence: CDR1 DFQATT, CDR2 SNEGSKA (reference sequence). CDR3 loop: CSATPIRETLYEQYF. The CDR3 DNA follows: TGCAGTGCTACCCCGATACGGGAGACACTTTACGAGCAGTACTTC.

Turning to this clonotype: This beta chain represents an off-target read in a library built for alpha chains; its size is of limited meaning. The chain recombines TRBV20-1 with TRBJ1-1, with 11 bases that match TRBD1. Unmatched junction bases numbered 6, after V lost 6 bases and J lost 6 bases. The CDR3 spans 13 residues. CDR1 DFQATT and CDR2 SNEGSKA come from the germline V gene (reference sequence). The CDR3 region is CSARTGGRAEAFF. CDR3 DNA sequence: TGCAGTGCAAGGACAGGGGGCAGGGCTGAAGCTTTCTTT.

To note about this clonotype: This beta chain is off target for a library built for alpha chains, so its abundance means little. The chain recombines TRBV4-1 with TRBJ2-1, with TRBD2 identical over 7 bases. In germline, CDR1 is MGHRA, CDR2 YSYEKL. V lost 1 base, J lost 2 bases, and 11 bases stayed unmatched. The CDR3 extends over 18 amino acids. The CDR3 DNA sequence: TGCGCCAGCAGCCAAGCCCATCCAGGCGGGAGACCCTACAATGAGCAGTTCTTC. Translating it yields CASSQAHPGGRPYNEQFF.

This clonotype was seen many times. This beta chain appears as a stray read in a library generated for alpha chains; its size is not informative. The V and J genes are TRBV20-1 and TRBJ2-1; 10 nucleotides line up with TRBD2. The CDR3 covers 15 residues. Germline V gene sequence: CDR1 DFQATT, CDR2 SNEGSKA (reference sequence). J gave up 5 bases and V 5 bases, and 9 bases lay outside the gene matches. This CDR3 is CSAFPASGGHNEQFF. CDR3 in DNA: TGCAGTGCTTTCCCCGCTAGCGGGGGTCACAATGAGCAGTTCTTC.